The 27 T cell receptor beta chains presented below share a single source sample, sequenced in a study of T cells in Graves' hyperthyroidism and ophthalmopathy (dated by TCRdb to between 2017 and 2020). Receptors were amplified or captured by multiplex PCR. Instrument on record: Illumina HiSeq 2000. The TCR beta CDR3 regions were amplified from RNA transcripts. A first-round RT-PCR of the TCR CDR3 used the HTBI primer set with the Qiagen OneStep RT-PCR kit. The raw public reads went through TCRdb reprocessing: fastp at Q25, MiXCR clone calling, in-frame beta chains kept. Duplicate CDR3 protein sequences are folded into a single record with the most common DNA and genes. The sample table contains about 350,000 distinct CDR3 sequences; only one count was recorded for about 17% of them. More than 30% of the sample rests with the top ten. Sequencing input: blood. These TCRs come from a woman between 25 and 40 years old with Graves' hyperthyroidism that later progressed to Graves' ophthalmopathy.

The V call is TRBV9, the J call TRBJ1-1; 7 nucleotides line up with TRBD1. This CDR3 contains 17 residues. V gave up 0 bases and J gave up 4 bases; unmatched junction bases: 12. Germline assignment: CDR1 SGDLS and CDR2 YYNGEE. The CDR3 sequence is CASSVGRDSRFGTEAFF. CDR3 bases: TGTGCCAGCAGCGTAGGTCGGGACAGCCGATTTGGCACTGAAGCTTTCTTT.

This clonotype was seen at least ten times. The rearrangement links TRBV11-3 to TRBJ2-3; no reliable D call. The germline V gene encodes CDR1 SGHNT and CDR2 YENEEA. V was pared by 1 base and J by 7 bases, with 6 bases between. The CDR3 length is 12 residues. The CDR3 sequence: CASSLGPNTQYF. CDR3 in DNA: TGTGCCAGCAGCTTAGGACCCAATACGCAGTATTTT.

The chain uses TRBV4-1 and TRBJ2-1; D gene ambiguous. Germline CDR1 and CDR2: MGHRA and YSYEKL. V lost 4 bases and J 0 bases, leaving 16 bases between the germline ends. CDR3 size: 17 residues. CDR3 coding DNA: TGCGCCAGCAGCCCTCTAACGGGCGGAGCCTCCTACAATGAGCAGTTCTTC. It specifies CASSPLTGGASYNEQFF.

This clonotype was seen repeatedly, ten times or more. In DNA, the CDR3 is TGTGCCAGCAGCCAAGATTTTCTGGACAGGCGTGAGACCCAGTACTTC. Residues: CASSQDFLDRRETQYF. The chain couples TRBV3-1 to TRBJ2-5; 7 nucleotides match TRBD1. The CDR3 covers 16 residues. After removal of 0 bases from V and 5 bases from J, the junction contained 9 bases not matched to a gene. Germline CDR1 LGHDT, CDR2 YNNKEL (reference sequence).

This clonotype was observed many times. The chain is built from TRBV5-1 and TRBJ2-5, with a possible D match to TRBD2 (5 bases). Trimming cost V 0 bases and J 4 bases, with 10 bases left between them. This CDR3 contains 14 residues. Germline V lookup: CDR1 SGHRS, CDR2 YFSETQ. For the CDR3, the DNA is TGCGCCAGCAGCTTGGGACTATCGGGAGAGACCCAGTACTTC. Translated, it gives CASSLGLSGETQYF.

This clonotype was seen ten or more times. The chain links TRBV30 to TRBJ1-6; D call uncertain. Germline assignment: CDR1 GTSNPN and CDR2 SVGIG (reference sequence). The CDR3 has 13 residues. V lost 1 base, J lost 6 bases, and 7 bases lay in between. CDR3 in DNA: TGTGCCTGGAGTGGGCAGTTTAATTCACCCCTCCACTTT. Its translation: CAWSGQFNSPLHF.

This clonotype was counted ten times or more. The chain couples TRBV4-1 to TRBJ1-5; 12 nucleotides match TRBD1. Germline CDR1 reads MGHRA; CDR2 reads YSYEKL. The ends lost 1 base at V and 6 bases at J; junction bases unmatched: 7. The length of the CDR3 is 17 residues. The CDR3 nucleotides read TGCGCCAGCAGCCAAGTCAGTGGGACAGGGGGCGGTCAGCCCCAGCATTTT. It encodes CASSQVSGTGGGQPQHF.

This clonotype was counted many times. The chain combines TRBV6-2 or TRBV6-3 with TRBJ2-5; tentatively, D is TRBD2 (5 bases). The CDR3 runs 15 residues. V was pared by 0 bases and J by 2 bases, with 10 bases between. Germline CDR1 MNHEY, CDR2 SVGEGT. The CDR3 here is CASSYSIGGQETQYF. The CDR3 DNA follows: TGTGCCAGCAGTTACTCTATTGGCGGGCAAGAGACCCAGTACTTC.

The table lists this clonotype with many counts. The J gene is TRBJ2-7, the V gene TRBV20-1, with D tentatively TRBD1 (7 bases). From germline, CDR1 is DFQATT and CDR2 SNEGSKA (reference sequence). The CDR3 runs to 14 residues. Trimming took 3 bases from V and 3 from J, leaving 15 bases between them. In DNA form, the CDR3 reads TGCAGTGCTAGCGACAGGGACTGGGTCTACGAGCAGTACTTC. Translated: CSASDRDWVYEQYF.

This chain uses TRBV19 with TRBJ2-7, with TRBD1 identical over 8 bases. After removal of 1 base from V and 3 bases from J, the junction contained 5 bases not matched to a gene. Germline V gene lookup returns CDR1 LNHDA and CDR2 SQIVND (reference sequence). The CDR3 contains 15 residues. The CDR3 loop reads CASSIGTGSSYEQYF. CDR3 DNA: TGTGCCAGTAGTATAGGGACAGGGAGCAGCTACGAGCAGTACTTC.

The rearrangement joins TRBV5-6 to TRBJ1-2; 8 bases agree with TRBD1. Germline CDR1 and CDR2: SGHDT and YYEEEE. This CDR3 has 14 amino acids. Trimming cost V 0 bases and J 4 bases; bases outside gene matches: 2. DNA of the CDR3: TGTGCCAGCAGCTTGGGGACAGGGCCCTATGGCTACACCTTC. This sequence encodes CASSLGTGPYGYTF.

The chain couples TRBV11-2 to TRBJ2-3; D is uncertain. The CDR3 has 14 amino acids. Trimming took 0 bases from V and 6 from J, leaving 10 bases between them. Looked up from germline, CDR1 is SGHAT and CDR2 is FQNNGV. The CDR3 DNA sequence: TGTGCCAGCAGCTTAGACGTGTTGACGGATACGCAGTATTTT. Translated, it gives CASSLDVLTDTQYF.

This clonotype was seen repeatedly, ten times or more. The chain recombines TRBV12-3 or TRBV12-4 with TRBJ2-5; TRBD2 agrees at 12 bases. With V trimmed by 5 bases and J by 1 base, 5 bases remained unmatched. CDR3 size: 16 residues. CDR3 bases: TGTGCCAGCAGTATTACTAGCGGGAGGCCCCAAGAGACCCAGTACTTC. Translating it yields CASSITSGRPQETQYF.

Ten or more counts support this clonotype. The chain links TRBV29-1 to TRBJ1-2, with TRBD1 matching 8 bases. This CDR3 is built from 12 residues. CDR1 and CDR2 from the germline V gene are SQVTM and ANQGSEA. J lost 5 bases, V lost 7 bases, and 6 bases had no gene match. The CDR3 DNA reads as TGCAGCGGTATGACAGGGGTTTATGGCTACACCTTC. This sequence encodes CSGMTGVYGYTF.

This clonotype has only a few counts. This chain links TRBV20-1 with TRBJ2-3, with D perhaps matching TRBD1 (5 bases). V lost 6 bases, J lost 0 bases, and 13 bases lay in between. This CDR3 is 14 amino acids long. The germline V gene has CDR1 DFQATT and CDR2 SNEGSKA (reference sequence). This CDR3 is CSAAVTASTDTQYF. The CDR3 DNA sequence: TGCAGTGCCGCCGTGACAGCCAGCACAGATACGCAGTATTTT.

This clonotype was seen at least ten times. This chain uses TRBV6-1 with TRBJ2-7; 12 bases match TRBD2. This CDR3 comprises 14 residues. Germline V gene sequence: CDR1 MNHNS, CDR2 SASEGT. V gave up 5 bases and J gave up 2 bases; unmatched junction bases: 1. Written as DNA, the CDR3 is TGTGCCAGCAGTCTAGCGGGAGGGCCCTACGAGCAGTACTTC. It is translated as CASSLAGGPYEQYF.

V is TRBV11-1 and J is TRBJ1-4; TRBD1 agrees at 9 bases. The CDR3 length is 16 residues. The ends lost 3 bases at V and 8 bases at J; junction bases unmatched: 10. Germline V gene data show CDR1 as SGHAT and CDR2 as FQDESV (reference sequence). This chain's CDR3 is CASSFSAGTGKEKLFF. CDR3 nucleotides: TGTGCCAGCAGCTTTAGCGCCGGGACAGGGAAGGAAAAACTGTTTTTT.

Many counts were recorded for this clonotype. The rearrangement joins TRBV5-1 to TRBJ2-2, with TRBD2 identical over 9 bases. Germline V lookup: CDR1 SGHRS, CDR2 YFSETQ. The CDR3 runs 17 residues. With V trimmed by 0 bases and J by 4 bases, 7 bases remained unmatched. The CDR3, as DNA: TGCGCCAGCAGCTTGGATCCGGGACTAGCTGCCACCGGGGAGCTGTTTTTT. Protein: CASSLDPGLAATGELFF.

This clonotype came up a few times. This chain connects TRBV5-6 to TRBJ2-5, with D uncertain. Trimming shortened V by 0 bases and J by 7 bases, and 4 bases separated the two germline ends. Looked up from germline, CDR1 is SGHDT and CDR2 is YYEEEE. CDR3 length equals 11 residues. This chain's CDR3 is CASSLGRTQYF. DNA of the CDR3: TGTGCCAGCAGCTTGGGGAGGACCCAGTACTTC.

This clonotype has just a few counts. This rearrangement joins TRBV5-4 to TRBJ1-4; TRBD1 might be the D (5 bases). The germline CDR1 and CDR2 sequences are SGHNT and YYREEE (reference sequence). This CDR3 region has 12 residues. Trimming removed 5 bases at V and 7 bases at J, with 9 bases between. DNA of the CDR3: TGTGCCAGCAGTACCGGGGGTGAAAAACTGTTTTTT. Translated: CASSTGGEKLFF.

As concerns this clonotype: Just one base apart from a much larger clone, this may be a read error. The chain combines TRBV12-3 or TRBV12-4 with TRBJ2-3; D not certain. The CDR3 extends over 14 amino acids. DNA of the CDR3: TGTGCCGGCAGTTTATCCGAGCGTGGAGATACGCAGTATTTT. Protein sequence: CAGSLSERGDTQYF.

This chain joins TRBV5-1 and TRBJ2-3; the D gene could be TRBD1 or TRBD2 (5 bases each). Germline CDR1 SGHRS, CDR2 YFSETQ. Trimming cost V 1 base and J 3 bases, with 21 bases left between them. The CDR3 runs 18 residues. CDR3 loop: CASSLRGAEQVGTDTQYF. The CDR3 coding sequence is TGCGCCAGCAGCTTGCGGGGTGCGGAACAGGTTGGAACAGATACGCAGTATTTT.

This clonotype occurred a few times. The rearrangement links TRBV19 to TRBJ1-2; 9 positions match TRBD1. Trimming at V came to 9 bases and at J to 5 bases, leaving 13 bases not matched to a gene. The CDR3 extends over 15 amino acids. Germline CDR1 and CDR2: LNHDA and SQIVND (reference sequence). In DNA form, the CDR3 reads TGTGCCAGCAGTCAGTCGGGACAGGGACTATATGGCTACACCTTC. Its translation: CASSQSGQGLYGYTF.

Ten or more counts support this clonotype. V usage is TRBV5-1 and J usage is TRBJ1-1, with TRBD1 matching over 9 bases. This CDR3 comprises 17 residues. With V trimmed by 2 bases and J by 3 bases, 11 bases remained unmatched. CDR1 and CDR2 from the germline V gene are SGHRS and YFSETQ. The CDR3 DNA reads TGCGCCAGCAGCTTCCAACAGTACAGGGGGCAGGACACTGAAGCTTTCTTT. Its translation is CASSFQQYRGQDTEAFF.

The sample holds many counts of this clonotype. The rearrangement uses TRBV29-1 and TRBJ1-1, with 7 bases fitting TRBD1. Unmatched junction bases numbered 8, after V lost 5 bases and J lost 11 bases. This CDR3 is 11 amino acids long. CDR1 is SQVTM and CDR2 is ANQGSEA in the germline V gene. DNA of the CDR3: TGCAGCGTTCAGGAGGGGGCTTTGGCTTTCTTT. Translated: CSVQEGALAFF.

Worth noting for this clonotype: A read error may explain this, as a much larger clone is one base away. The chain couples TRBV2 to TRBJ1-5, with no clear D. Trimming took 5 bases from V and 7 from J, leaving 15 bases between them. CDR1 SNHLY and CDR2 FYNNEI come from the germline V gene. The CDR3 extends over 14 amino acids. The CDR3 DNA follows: TGTGCCAGCAGTTTACGTGCCCCCCAACAGCCCCAGCATTTT. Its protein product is CASSLRAPQQPQHF.

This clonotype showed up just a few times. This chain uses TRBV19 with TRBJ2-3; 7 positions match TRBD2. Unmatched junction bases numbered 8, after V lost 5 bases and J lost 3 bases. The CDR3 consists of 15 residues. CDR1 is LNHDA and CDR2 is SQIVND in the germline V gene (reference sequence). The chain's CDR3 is CASSLYGRGTDTQYF. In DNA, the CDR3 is TGTGCCAGTAGTCTCTATGGGCGGGGGACAGATACGCAGTATTTT.